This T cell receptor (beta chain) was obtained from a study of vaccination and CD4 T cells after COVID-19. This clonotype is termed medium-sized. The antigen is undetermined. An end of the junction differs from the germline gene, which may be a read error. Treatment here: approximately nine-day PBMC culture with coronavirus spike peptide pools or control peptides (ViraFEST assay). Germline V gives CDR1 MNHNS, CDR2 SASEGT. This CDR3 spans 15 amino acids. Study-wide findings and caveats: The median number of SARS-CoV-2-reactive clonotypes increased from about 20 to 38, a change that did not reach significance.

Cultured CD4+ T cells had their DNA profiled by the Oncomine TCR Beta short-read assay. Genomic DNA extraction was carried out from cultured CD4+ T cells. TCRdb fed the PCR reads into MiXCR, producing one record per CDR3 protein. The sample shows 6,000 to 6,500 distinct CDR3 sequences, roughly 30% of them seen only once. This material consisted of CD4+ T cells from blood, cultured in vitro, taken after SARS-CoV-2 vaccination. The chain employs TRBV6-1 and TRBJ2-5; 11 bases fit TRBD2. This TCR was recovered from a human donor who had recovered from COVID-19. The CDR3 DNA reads TGTGCCAGCAGACCCGGACTAGCGGGCCAAGGGACCCAGTACTTC. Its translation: CASRPGLAGQGTQYF.